The 10 T cell receptor beta chains given below trace back to one sample, sequenced in a study of OX40 agonist ivuxolimab in advanced cancers. Clones were sequenced by immunoSEQ multiplex PCR, and TCRdb holds only the in-frame ones, with some missing. The sample has about 60,000 clones; 85% to 95% are singletons. Sequenced here: CD4+ or CD8+ T cells sorted from blood, sampled in a trial of the OX40 agonist ivuxolimab. These receptors all come from an adult with an advanced solid tumor such as melanoma, head and neck, liver or kidney cancer.

The chain carries TRBV9 and TRBJ2-7, with no clear D. V was shortened by 0 bases and J by 2 bases, with 12 bases between the two germline ends. The CDR3 length is 15 residues. The germline V gene has CDR1 SGDLS and CDR2 YYNGEE. The CDR3 DNA reads as TGTGCCAGCAGCGTAGGTTTGGGAAAGGCCTACGAGCAGTACTTC. Amino acids: CASSVGLGKAYEQYF. Full variable domain (outside the CDR3, taken from reference TRBV9 and TRBJ2-7): DSGVTQTPKHLITATGQRVTLRCSPRSGDLSVYWYQQSLDQGLQFLIQYYNGEERAKGNILERFSAQQFPDLHSELNLSSLELGDSALYFCASSVGLGKAYEQYFGPGTRLTVT.

The count of this clone is one. The CDR3 nucleotides are TGTGCCAGCAAACTTAACAGGGCTTACCAAGAGACCCAGTACTTC. Translating gives CASKLNRAYQETQYF. The chain carries TRBV6-1 and TRBJ2-5; D might be TRBD1 (6 bases). The ends were cut back, 7 bases at V and 0 bases at J, with 15 bases in the middle. There are 15 residues in the CDR3. The germline gives CDR1 MNHNS, CDR2 SASEGT.

This clone was observed a single time. The genes are TRBV15 and TRBJ2-5; 8 bases are a match to TRBD1. The germline gives CDR1 LNHNV, CDR2 YYDKDF (reference sequence). The CDR3 loop spans 15 amino acids. Trimming cost V 9 bases and J 1 base; bases outside gene matches: 10. Here the CDR3 DNA reads TGTGCCACGACAAGGACAGGGAGATCCCAAGAGACCCAGTACTTC. Its translation: CATTRTGRSQETQYF.

The sample holds one count of this clone. The V and J genes are TRBV27 and TRBJ2-1; 10 nucleotides agree with TRBD1. V gave up 7 bases and J gave up 2 bases; unmatched junction bases: 5. CDR3 length: 15 amino acids. Germline loops: CDR1 MNHEY, CDR2 SMNVEV (reference sequence). CDR3 nucleotides: TGTGCCAGCACCCTGACAGGGGGCCCCTACAATGAGCAGTTCTTC. This codes for CASTLTGGPYNEQFF.

This clone was observed a single time. The J gene is TRBJ2-7, the V gene TRBV19; D is uncertain. The V end was cut by 4 bases, the J end by 0 bases, with 10 bases between. CDR1 and CDR2 from the germline V gene are LNHDA and SQIVND (reference sequence). The CDR3 runs to 14 residues. CDR3 in DNA: TGTGCCAGTAGTACCTCCCCCGGCTCCTACGAGCAGTACTTC. It specifies CASSTSPGSYEQYF.

V is TRBV5-1 and J is TRBJ2-2, with a possible D match to TRBD2 (5 bases). This CDR3 is 14 amino acids long. Germline loops: CDR1 SGHRS, CDR2 YFSETQ. V was pared by 8 bases and J by 6 bases, with 17 bases between. CDR3 in DNA: TGCGCCAGGGAGACCCCGGGGTCAGCCGGGGAGCTGTTTTTT. As protein: CARETPGSAGELFF.

This clone was found once. The CDR3 spells CASSFTRGEQYF. CDR3 DNA sequence: TGTGCCAGCAGTTTCACCCGGGGGGAGCAGTACTTC. The chain is built from TRBV28 and TRBJ2-7; perhaps TRBD2 as D (6 bases). Germline assignment: CDR1 MDHEN and CDR2 SYDVKM. The CDR3 extends over 12 amino acids. Trimming took 3 bases from V and 7 from J, leaving 10 bases between them.

The chain recombines TRBV28 with TRBJ2-1; a weak D match, TRBD2 (5 bases). The CDR3 length is 15 residues. Germline V gene sequence: CDR1 MDHEN, CDR2 SYDVKM. The V gene lost 2 bases and the J gene lost 4 bases, with 12 bases spanning the gap. The CDR3 loop reads CASSLGSALYNEQFF. The CDR3 DNA is TGTGCCAGCAGTTTAGGGAGTGCCCTATACAATGAGCAGTTCTTC.

The chain uses TRBV4-1 and TRBJ2-1; 10 nucleotides line up with TRBD2. CDR3 length equals 17 residues. Germline trimming cut 0 bases from V and 7 bases from J; bases unmatched to any gene: 9. Germline V gives CDR1 MGHRA, CDR2 YSYEKL. Written as DNA, the CDR3 is TGCGCCAGCAGCCAAGATTGGTTTAGGACTAGCGGTAATGAGCAGTTCTTC. As protein: CASSQDWFRTSGNEQFF.

DNA for the CDR3: TGTGCCAGCAGTGAATATCCAGGGGGACTGGGGGACGAGCAGTACTTC. This translates into CASSEYPGGLGDEQYF. The chain is built from TRBV25-1 and TRBJ2-7, with D maybe TRBD1 (7 bases). The CDR3 covers 16 residues. CDR1 and CDR2 from the germline V gene are MGHDK and SYGVNS. The V gene lost 0 bases and the J gene lost 5 bases, with 17 bases spanning the gap.